The text below deals with one T cell receptor (beta chain). Sequenced by immunoSEQ multiplex PCR; TCRdb stores in-frame clones only, minus some. The sample includes approximately 160,000 clones, less than 90% of them seen just once. The sample originates from a study of blood T cell repertoires in COVID-19. Per the germline V gene, CDR1 is DFQATT and CDR2 is SNEGSKA (reference sequence). There are 16 residues in the CDR3. V lost 3 bases and J 8 bases, leaving 23 bases between the germline ends. The sequencing sample was made of PBMCs or T cells enriched from blood (not recorded which). This chain connects TRBV20-1 to TRBJ2-1; tentatively, D is TRBD2 (6 bases). This sequence originates from a woman aged 45-59 years who had recovered from COVID-19. The CDR3: CSASGTFTGVLHEQFF. In DNA, the CDR3 is TGCAGTGCTAGTGGGACTTTTACGGGAGTTCTCCATGAGCAGTTCTTC.